A selection of T cell receptor beta chains follows, all from one sample in a study of CD8+ T cells in alopecia areata. Method: immunoSEQ multiplex PCR; TCRdb's copy keeps in-frame clones and lacks some. The table records approximately 150,000 clones, around 58% of them present only once. The specimen comprised CD4+ T cells sorted from blood, sampled at roughly week 58, from a patient treated with tofacitinib. These receptor sequences come from a human donor with alopecia areata. The CDR3 runs from the conserved cysteine through the conserved F or W. Fields, in order: D gene, J gene, V gene, clone size, CDR3 protein, CDR3 DNA. The D gene is left open where the match is weak. Size is stated for part of the rows, as once, few or many counts, or as a class when the clone is expanded.

d_gene: -
j_gene: TRBJ2-1
v_gene: TRBV4-1
abundance: -
CDR3aa: CASSLLTAIYNEQFF
CDR3nt: TGCGCCAGCAGCCTTCTAACGGCGATTTACAATGAGCAGTTCTTC

d_gene: TRBD1
j_gene: TRBJ1-1
v_gene: TRBV14
abundance: -
CDR3aa: CASSRNYGTVGAFF
CDR3nt: TGTGCCAGCAGCCGAAACTACGGGACAGTTGGAGCTTTCTTT

d_gene: TRBD2
j_gene: TRBJ2-1
v_gene: TRBV7-2
abundance: -
CDR3aa: CASSLGLVLNEQFF
CDR3nt: TGTGCCAGCAGCTTGGGACTAGTGCTCAATGAGCAGTTCTTC

d_gene: TRBD1
j_gene: TRBJ1-1
v_gene: TRBV5-1
abundance: -
CDR3aa: CASSERQGSLNTEAFF
CDR3nt: TGCGCCAGCAGCGAAAGACAGGGGTCGCTGAACACTGAAGCTTTCTTT

d_gene: -
j_gene: TRBJ1-5
v_gene: TRBV7-2
abundance: -
CDR3aa: CASSLGAGRLDQPQHF
CDR3nt: TGTGCCAGCAGCTTAGGGGCAGGGCGCTTGGATCAGCCCCAGCATTTT

d_gene: -
j_gene: TRBJ2-1
v_gene: TRBV5-1
abundance: -
CDR3aa: CASRRTEYNEQFF
CDR3nt: TGCGCCAGCAGACGCACAGAGTACAATGAGCAGTTCTTC

d_gene: TRBD2
j_gene: TRBJ2-3
v_gene: TRBV10-2
abundance: once
CDR3aa: CATTGVAGGTDTQYF
CDR3nt: TGCGCCACCACAGGGGTAGCGGGGGGCACAGATACGCAGTATTTT

d_gene: -
j_gene: TRBJ2-7
v_gene: TRBV14
abundance: -
CDR3aa: CASSVGPTYEQYF
CDR3nt: TGTGCCAGCAGCGTGGGGCCTACCTACGAGCAGTACTTC

d_gene: -
j_gene: TRBJ2-7
v_gene: TRBV30
abundance: -
CDR3aa: CAWRGDSFNEQYF
CDR3nt: TGTGCCTGGAGGGGAGACAGTTTCAACGAGCAGTACTTC

d_gene: TRBD1
j_gene: TRBJ1-4
v_gene: TRBV6-5
abundance: -
CDR3aa: CASIAGGTDEKLFF
CDR3nt: TGTGCCAGCATTGCAGGGGGCACGGACGAAAAACTGTTTTTT

d_gene: -
j_gene: TRBJ2-6
v_gene: TRBV9
abundance: -
CDR3aa: CASSFRTANSGANVLTF
CDR3nt: TGTGCCAGCAGCTTCAGGACAGCGAACTCTGGGGCCAACGTCCTGACTTTC

d_gene: TRBD1
j_gene: TRBJ1-5
v_gene: TRBV2
abundance: -
CDR3aa: CASSGDRQNQPQHF
CDR3nt: TGTGCCAGCAGTGGGGACAGACAGAATCAGCCCCAGCATTTT

d_gene: TRBD1
j_gene: TRBJ1-2
v_gene: TRBV29-1
abundance: few
CDR3aa: CSVTGRTRDGYTF
CDR3nt: TGCAGCGTGACAGGGAGGACACGCGATGGCTACACCTTC

d_gene: -
j_gene: TRBJ2-5
v_gene: TRBV2
abundance: -
CDR3aa: CASSGWGKGQETQYF
CDR3nt: TGTGCCAGCAGTGGGTGGGGTAAGGGGCAAGAGACCCAGTACTTC

d_gene: TRBD2
j_gene: TRBJ2-7
v_gene: TRBV7-9
abundance: -
CDR3aa: CASSLAGTSGGYEQYF
CDR3nt: TGTGCCAGCAGCTTAGCGGGGACTAGCGGGGGTTACGAGCAGTACTTC

d_gene: TRBD1
j_gene: TRBJ2-3
v_gene: TRBV5-6
abundance: -
CDR3aa: CASSLLGQLTDTQYF
CDR3nt: TGTGCCAGCAGCTTATTGGGACAGCTCACAGATACGCAGTATTTT

d_gene: -
j_gene: TRBJ2-1
v_gene: TRBV30
abundance: -
CDR3aa: CAWSSLTQWSYNEQFF
CDR3nt: TGTGCCTGGAGTTCCCTGACCCAGTGGTCCTACAATGAGCAGTTCTTC

d_gene: TRBD1
j_gene: TRBJ1-2
v_gene: TRBV29-1
abundance: few
CDR3aa: CSGSGTGHDGYTF
CDR3nt: TGCAGCGGCTCCGGGACAGGGCATGATGGCTACACCTTC

d_gene: -
j_gene: TRBJ2-3
v_gene: TRBV7-3
abundance: -
CDR3aa: CASSNSSQYF
CDR3nt: TGCGCCAGCAGCAACTCTTCGCAGTATTTT